This passage covers 17 T cell receptor beta chains from one sample sequenced in a study of blood T cells in healthy people across ages. It was with a sample-barcoded 5' primer and a J-beta primer mix that a second PCR of about 7 to 12 cycles was run. TCRdb itself ran the 5' RACE reads through MiXCR, one entry per CDR3 protein. The data show some 1,500,000 distinct CDR3 sequences, approximately 43% seen once. Sequences were obtained from blood. Every receptor here comes from a woman between 18 and 29 years old in good health.

A few counts support this clonotype. The chain recombines TRBV3-1 with TRBJ2-7; D remains ambiguous. This CDR3 contains 12 residues. The V gene's germline CDR1 is LGHDT and CDR2 YNNKEL (reference sequence). The ends were cut back, 3 bases at V and 6 bases at J, with 9 bases in the middle. The CDR3 sequence: CASSQSNSEQYF. The CDR3 DNA reads TGTGCCAGCAGCCAGAGTAACAGCGAGCAGTACTTC.

The chain links TRBV19 to TRBJ1-5, with D unresolved. Germline CDR1 reads LNHDA; CDR2 reads SQIVND (reference sequence). Trimming removed 3 bases at V and 0 bases at J, with 9 bases between. The CDR3 covers 15 residues. The CDR3 DNA is TGTGCCAGTAGTATTTCCGAATATAGCAATCAGCCCCAGCATTTT. This codes for CASSISEYSNQPQHF. Full variable domain (rest looked up from reference TRBV19 and TRBJ1-5): DGGITQSPKYLFRKEGQNVTLSCEQNLNHDAMYWYRQDPGQGLRLIYYSQIVNDFQKGDIAEGYSVSREKKESFPLTVTSAQKNPTAFYLCASSISEYSNQPQHFGDGTRLSIL.

This clonotype was seen more than once but under ten times. This rearrangement joins TRBV3-1 to TRBJ1-1; D gene ambiguous. Trimming cost V 0 bases and J 5 bases, with 10 bases left between them. The germline CDR1 and CDR2 sequences are LGHDT and YNNKEL (reference sequence). The CDR3 sequence is 14 residues long. The CDR3 DNA follows: TGTGCCAGCAGCCAAGAAGTCTACGGAACTGAAGCTTTCTTT. It encodes CASSQEVYGTEAFF.

The chain links TRBV5-1 to TRBJ2-7, with 8 bases that match TRBD2. CDR1 and CDR2 (germline): SGHRS, YFSETQ. The CDR3 runs to 14 residues. With 0 bases clipped from V and 4 bases from J, the junction kept 3 bases outside the gene matches. CDR3 coding DNA: TGCGCCAGCAGCTTGGTTAGCGGGACGTACGAGCAGTACTTC. Amino acid sequence: CASSLVSGTYEQYF.

The chain joins TRBV20-1 to TRBJ1-2; TRBD1 matches 9 bases. Germline CDR1 DFQATT, CDR2 SNEGSKA (reference sequence). V lost 7 bases to trimming and J lost 8 bases; unmatched junction nucleotides: 5. There are 11 residues in the CDR3. The CDR3 DNA follows: TGCAGTGGTACAGGGGGCCGAGGCTACACCTTC. Its protein is CSGTGGRGYTF.

V gene TRBV5-1 combines with J gene TRBJ2-5, with 10 bases aligning to TRBD1. Near its end, the DNA agrees better with TRBJ2-7, so the J call may be wrong. The V gene's germline CDR1 is SGHRS and CDR2 YFSETQ. The CDR3 is 15 amino acids. CDR3 residues: CASSPRPGQGNEQYF. CDR3 in DNA: TGCGCCAGCAGCCCGAGACCGGGACAGGGGAACGAGCAGTACTTC.

The genes are TRBV6-5 and TRBJ2-7, with 7 bases aligning to TRBD2. The CDR3 totals 14 residues. CDR1 is MNHEY, CDR2 SVGAGI, per germline. The V and J ends lost 6 bases and 2 bases, in that order; junction bases with no gene match: 7. CDR3 residues: CASSPGTTAYEQYF. The DNA for the CDR3 is TGTGCCAGCAGCCCGGGGACTACTGCCTACGAGCAGTACTTC.

V and J are TRBV29-1 and TRBJ2-7, with 7 bases aligning to TRBD2. Per germline, CDR1 SQVTM and CDR2 ANQGSEA. V was clipped by 5 bases and J by 2 bases; unmatched bases: 6. This CDR3 has 13 amino acids. The CDR3 region is CSVIAGFPYEQYF. CDR3 DNA: TGCAGCGTTATAGCGGGCTTTCCCTACGAGCAGTACTTC.

The V call is TRBV7-9, the J call TRBJ2-3, with TRBD2 identical over 10 bases. J gave up 5 bases and V 0 bases, and 5 bases lay outside the gene matches. Germline V lookup: CDR1 SEHNR, CDR2 FQNEAQ (reference sequence). The CDR3 is 16 residues long. CDR3 residues: CASSLAASGGGDTQYF. The CDR3 DNA sequence: TGTGCCAGCAGCTTAGCAGCTAGCGGGGGCGGAGATACGCAGTATTTT.

The chain carries TRBV6-2 or TRBV6-3 and TRBJ2-5; 9 bases match TRBD2. Per the germline V gene, CDR1 is MNHEY and CDR2 is SVGEGT. CDR3 length: 15 residues. V gave up 11 bases and J gave up 11 bases; unmatched junction bases: 21. Here the CDR3 DNA reads TGTGCCGTCGGGGAAGCGGGGGGAACAGACAATGAGCAGTACTTC. Its protein is CAVGEAGGTDNEQYF.

The sample holds one count of this clonotype. The chain couples TRBV20-1 to TRBJ2-7, with TRBD2 matching over 16 bases. Looked up from germline, CDR1 is DFQATT and CDR2 is SNEGSKA (reference sequence). The CDR3 extends over 15 amino acids. V dropped 6 bases and J dropped 4; count of bases not matched to a gene: 6. The CDR3 loop reads CSAGTSGGAFYEQYF. In DNA, the CDR3 is TGCAGTGCCGGGACTAGCGGGGGGGCTTTTTACGAGCAGTACTTC.

Comment on this clonotype: A read error may produce the germline difference seen at one junction end. The chain joins TRBV14 to TRBJ2-1, with TRBD1 matching 7 bases. CDR1 SGHDN and CDR2 FVKESK come from the germline V gene. This CDR3 comprises 15 residues. In nucleotides, the CDR3 is TGTGACAGCAGCCACCAGACAGGGCAAGGCAATGAGCAGTTCTTC. Translation: CDSSHQTGQGNEQFF.

This chain uses TRBV6-5 with TRBJ2-7; possible D gene TRBD1, 6 bases. The CDR3 is 14 residues long. V was cut by 6 bases and J by 2 bases, with 14 bases left in between. Germline V gives CDR1 MNHEY, CDR2 SVGAGI. The CDR3 sequence: CASRSNRDAYEQYF. CDR3 bases: TGTGCCAGCAGAAGCAACAGGGATGCCTACGAGCAGTACTTC.

The chain carries TRBV20-1 and TRBJ2-1; a possible D gene is TRBD2 (6 bases). V was shortened by 6 bases and J by 0 bases, with 18 bases between the two germline ends. Germline V lookup: CDR1 DFQATT, CDR2 SNEGSKA (reference sequence). The length of the CDR3 is 16 residues. In DNA, the CDR3 is TGCAGTGCCCTCATGCTGCGGGGCGGCTCCTACAATGAGCAGTTCTTC. It is translated as CSALMLRGGSYNEQFF.

In DNA form, the CDR3 reads TGTGCCAGCAGAGAGGGAAGGGAACCAACAGATACGCAGTATTTT. Protein product: CASREGREPTDTQYF. The genes are TRBV7-8 and TRBJ2-3; the D gene is possibly TRBD2 (5 bases). CDR1 SGHVS and CDR2 FQNEAQ come from the germline V gene. This CDR3 is 15 amino acids long. V was shortened by 6 bases and J by 3 bases, with 16 bases between the two germline ends.

As for this clonotype: This may stem from a read error, because a much larger clone lies one nucleotide away. The V and J genes are TRBV10-3 and TRBJ1-6; 8 nucleotides line up with TRBD1. There are 15 residues in the CDR3. V shed 7 bases, J shed 7 bases, and the junction held 9 bases outside the gene matches. Germline V gene data show CDR1 as ENHRY and CDR2 as SYGVKD. Here the CDR3 DNA reads TGTGCCATCAATTCCGGACAGGGCCAGAATTCACCCCTCCACTTT. Its translation: CAINSGQGQNSPLHF.

The rearrangement joins TRBV6-5 to TRBJ1-2; D possibly corresponds to TRBD1 (5 bases). There are 15 residues in the CDR3. Germline CDR1 is MNHEY and CDR2 is SVGAGI. V lost 0 bases and J lost 7, with 15 bases in between. The CDR3 coding sequence is TGTGCCAGCAGTTACTCGTCCAGGGAGAGATCTGGCTACACCTTC. Encoded protein: CASSYSSRERSGYTF.